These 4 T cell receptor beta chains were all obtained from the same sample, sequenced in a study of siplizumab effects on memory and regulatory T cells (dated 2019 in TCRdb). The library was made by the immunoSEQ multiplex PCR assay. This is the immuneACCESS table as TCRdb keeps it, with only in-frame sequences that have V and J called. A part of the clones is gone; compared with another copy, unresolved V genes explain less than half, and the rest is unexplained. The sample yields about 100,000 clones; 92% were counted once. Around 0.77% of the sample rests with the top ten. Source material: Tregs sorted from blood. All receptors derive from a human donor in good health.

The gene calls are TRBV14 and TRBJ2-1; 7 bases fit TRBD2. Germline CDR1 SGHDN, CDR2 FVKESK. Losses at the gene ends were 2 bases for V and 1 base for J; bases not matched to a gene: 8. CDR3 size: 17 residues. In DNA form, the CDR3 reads TGTGCCAGCAGCCAACTAGCGGCTAGGAGGTCCTACAATGAGCAGTTCTTC. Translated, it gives CASSQLAARRSYNEQFF.

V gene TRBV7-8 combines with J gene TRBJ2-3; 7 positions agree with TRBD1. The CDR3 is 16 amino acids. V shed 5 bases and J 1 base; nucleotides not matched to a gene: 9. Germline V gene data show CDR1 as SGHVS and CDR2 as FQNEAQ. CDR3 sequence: CASSPEGAVGTDTQYF. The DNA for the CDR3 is TGTGCCAGCAGCCCCGAGGGGGCTGTCGGCACAGATACGCAGTATTTT.

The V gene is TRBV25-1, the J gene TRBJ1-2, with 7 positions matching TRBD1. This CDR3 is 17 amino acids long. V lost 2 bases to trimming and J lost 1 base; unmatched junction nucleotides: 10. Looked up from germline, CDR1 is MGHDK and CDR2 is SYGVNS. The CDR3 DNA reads TGTGCCAGCAGTGAAACTACTTACAGGGGTGATAACTATGGCTACACCTTC. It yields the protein CASSETTYRGDNYGYTF.

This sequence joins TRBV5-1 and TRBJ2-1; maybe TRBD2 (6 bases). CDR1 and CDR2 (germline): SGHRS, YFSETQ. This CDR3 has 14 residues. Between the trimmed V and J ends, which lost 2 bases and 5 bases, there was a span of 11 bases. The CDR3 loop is CASSFQRRDNEQFF. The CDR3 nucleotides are TGCGCCAGCAGCTTCCAGCGGAGGGACAATGAGCAGTTCTTC.